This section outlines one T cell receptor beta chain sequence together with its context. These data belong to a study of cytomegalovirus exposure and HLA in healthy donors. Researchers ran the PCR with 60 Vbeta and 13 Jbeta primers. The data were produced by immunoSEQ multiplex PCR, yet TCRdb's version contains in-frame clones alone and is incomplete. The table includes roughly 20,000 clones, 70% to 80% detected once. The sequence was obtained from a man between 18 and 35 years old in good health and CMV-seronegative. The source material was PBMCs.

The CDR3, as DNA: TGCAGCGTTGCCGAGGGGGGCAATCAGCCCCAGCATTTT. It encodes CSVAEGGNQPQHF. The V gene is TRBV29-1, the J gene TRBJ1-5; TRBD1 is a possible D gene (6 bases). Germline V gene sequence: CDR1 SQVTM, CDR2 ANQGSEA. V was shortened by 4 bases and J by 2 bases, with 9 bases between the two germline ends. This CDR3 spans 13 amino acids.